Below, 26 T cell receptor beta chains from the same sample are listed, as sequenced in a study of ipilimumab plus nivolumab after autologous stem cell transplantation. Sequenced by immunoSEQ multiplex PCR; TCRdb stores in-frame clones only, minus some. The sample carries about 83,000 clones, 75% to 85% recorded once. Sequences were derived from PBMCs, sampled in a trial of ipilimumab plus nivolumab as post-transplant consolidation. Source of these receptors: a male donor with diffuse large B-cell lymphoma.

This clone came up many times. The chain combines TRBV7-6 with TRBJ1-1; no reliable D call. Germline V lookup: CDR1 SGHVS, CDR2 FNYEAQ. The CDR3 spans 13 residues. V lost 5 bases to trimming and J lost 5 bases, with 12 bases between them. CDR3 in DNA: TGTGCCAGCAGCCGTTCGGACGGAACTGAAGCTTTCTTT. Encoded protein: CASSRSDGTEAFF.

There are a few counts of this clone. The chain recombines TRBV2 with TRBJ1-1; D remains unclear. Germline CDR1 reads SNHLY; CDR2 reads FYNNEI. The CDR3 runs to 13 residues. Trimming took 0 bases from V and 6 from J, leaving 8 bases between them. CDR3 sequence reads: CASSEAPYAEAFF. The CDR3 bases are TGTGCCAGCAGTGAAGCTCCCTACGCTGAAGCTTTCTTT. The full variable domain, in which reference TRBV2 and TRBJ1-1 provide the parts outside the CDR3, is EPEVTQTPSHQVTQMGQEVILRCVPISNHLYFYWYRQILGQKVEFLVSFYNNEISEKSEIFDDQFSVERPDGSNFTLKIRSTKLEDSAMYFCASSEAPYAEAFFGQGTRLTVV.

The chain has TRBV7-8 and TRBJ2-3; D remains unclear. This CDR3 comprises 14 residues. CDR1 and CDR2 from the germline V gene are SGHVS and FQNEAQ. V gave up 5 bases and J gave up 4 bases, with 13 bases separating them. CDR3 DNA: TGTGCCAGCAGCCCCCGGAGTTCGTCAGATACGCAGTATTTT. Its translation: CASSPRSSSDTQYF.

The J gene is TRBJ2-1, the V gene TRBV4-2, with TRBD1 identical over 9 bases. J gave up 6 bases and V 1 base, and 7 bases lay outside the gene matches. Germline CDR1 LGHNA, CDR2 YNFKEQ. This CDR3 has 16 amino acids. The CDR3 loop reads CASSQVPGQGFNEQFF. In DNA, the CDR3 is TGTGCCAGCAGCCAAGTTCCGGGACAGGGATTCAATGAGCAGTTCTTC.

The CDR3 protein is CASRSDGNTEAFF. The DNA for the CDR3 is TGTGCCAGCAGGTCGGATGGGAACACTGAAGCTTTCTTT. The rearrangement joins TRBV6-1 to TRBJ1-1; no clear D gene. Trimming left V 6 bases short and J 1 base short, with 9 bases between. The CDR3 covers 13 residues. Germline V gene lookup returns CDR1 MNHNS and CDR2 SASEGT.

This chain connects TRBV6-5 to TRBJ1-4; a weak D match, TRBD1 (6 bases). CDR3 length: 15 residues. Deletions cut 4 bases from V and 3 bases from J, with 12 bases between. Germline V gene data show CDR1 as MNHEY and CDR2 as SVGAGI. This CDR3 reads CASSSGQYPNEKLFF. Here the CDR3 DNA reads TGTGCCAGCAGTTCCGGACAGTACCCTAATGAAAAACTGTTTTTT.

The chain uses TRBV9 and TRBJ2-5; weak D call: TRBD1 (6 bases). Trimming stripped 0 bases from V and 5 bases from J, with 8 bases between. The CDR3 is made up of 13 amino acids. CDR1 and CDR2 (germline): SGDLS, YYNGEE. CDR3 coding DNA: TGTGCCAGCAGCGTAGCAGGGGTGGAGACCCAGTACTTC. This encodes CASSVAGVETQYF.

The chain uses TRBV7-2 and TRBJ2-3; D might be TRBD2 (6 bases). V gave up 6 bases and J gave up 8 bases, with 18 bases separating them. The CDR3 contains 14 residues. Germline loops: CDR1 SGHTA, CDR2 FQGNSA. The CDR3 DNA is TGTGCCAGCAGACTCGGGGGTAGGCACGGTACGCAGTATTTT. Protein: CASRLGGRHGTQYF.

The chain links TRBV29-1 to TRBJ2-3; possibly TRBD2 for D (7 bases). This CDR3 has 12 residues. The germline V and J ends were trimmed by 4 bases and 12 bases, with 17 bases remaining between them. The V gene's germline CDR1 is SQVTM and CDR2 ANQGSEA. The chain's CDR3 is CSVGVGGGVQYF. CDR3 bases: TGCAGCGTTGGTGTAGGGGGAGGGGTTCAGTATTTT.

The V and J genes are TRBV19 and TRBJ2-1, with 12 positions matching TRBD2. V trimming: 9 bases; J trimming: 6 bases; junction bases outside the gene matches: 6. This CDR3 has 14 amino acids. The germline CDR1 and CDR2 sequences are LNHDA and SQIVND (reference sequence). The CDR3 sequence: CASSGLAGTNEQFF. The CDR3, as DNA: TGTGCCAGCTCGGGACTAGCGGGTACCAATGAGCAGTTCTTC.

V and J are TRBV15 and TRBJ2-3; no firm D call. This CDR3 contains 15 residues. Trimming left V 1 base short and J 2 bases short, with 10 bases between. Germline CDR1 is LNHNV and CDR2 is YYDKDF (reference sequence). The DNA of the CDR3 is TGTGCCACCAGCAGAGGGGCCAAGCTCACAGATACGCAGTATTTT. Its translation is CATSRGAKLTDTQYF.

The chain is built from TRBV18 and TRBJ2-4, with 10 nucleotides matching TRBD1. Looked up from germline, CDR1 is KGHSH and CDR2 is LQKENI. The CDR3 is 15 amino acids. After removal of 2 bases from V and 3 bases from J, the junction contained 1 base not matched to a gene. The chain's CDR3 is CASSPGQGVKNIQYF. For the CDR3, the DNA is TGTGCCAGCTCACCAGGACAGGGGGTCAAAAACATTCAGTACTTC.

This clone was observed a single time. The rearrangement links TRBV27 to TRBJ2-1, with TRBD1 matching over 10 bases. The germline V gene has CDR1 MNHEY and CDR2 SMNVEV (reference sequence). V was pared by 5 bases and J by 8 bases, with 6 bases of the junction left unmatched. This CDR3 region has 14 residues. Here the CDR3 DNA reads TGTGCCAGCAGTAGCCGGGACAGGGGTGATGAGCAGTTCTTC. It is translated as CASSSRDRGDEQFF.

This clone was counted a single time. V and J are TRBV5-5 and TRBJ1-3, with no clear D. CDR3 size: 14 residues. V shed 4 bases and J shed 2 bases, with 10 bases lying between them. The germline CDR1 and CDR2 sequences are SGHKS and YYEKEE (reference sequence). The CDR3 reads CASSPQIPGNTIYF. In DNA form, the CDR3 reads TGTGCCAGCAGCCCGCAGATCCCTGGAAACACCATATATTTT. Full variable domain (rest looked up from reference TRBV5-5 and TRBJ1-3): DAGVTQSPTHLIKTRGQQVTLRCSPISGHKSVSWYQQVLGQGPQFIFQYYEKEERGRGNFPDRFSARQFPNYSSELNVNALLLGDSALYLCASSPQIPGNTIYFGEGSWLTVV.

The J gene is TRBJ2-3, the V gene TRBV14, with a tentative D call TRBD2 (5 bases). V gave up 0 bases and J gave up 5 bases, with 15 bases separating them. The CDR3 is 16 amino acids. The germline V gene encodes CDR1 SGHDN and CDR2 FVKESK. CDR3 sequence (DNA): TGTGCCAGCAGCCAAGAAGCGGCATTCTTCGAAGATACGCAGTATTTT. Encoded protein: CASSQEAAFFEDTQYF.

The chain uses TRBV5-4 and TRBJ2-2; 13 nucleotides align to TRBD2. Germline V gene data show CDR1 as SGHNT and CDR2 as YYREEE (reference sequence). The CDR3 covers 17 residues. V lost 4 bases to trimming and J lost 3 bases; unmatched junction nucleotides: 6. The CDR3 loop reads CASSAELAGGDTGELFF. The CDR3, as DNA: TGTGCCAGCAGCGCAGAACTAGCGGGGGGGGACACCGGGGAGCTGTTTTTT.

This chain uses TRBV5-1 with TRBJ1-3, with D hard to call. This CDR3 has 14 amino acids. The ends were cut back, 0 bases at V and 0 bases at J, with 4 bases in the middle. The germline CDR1 and CDR2 sequences are SGHRS and YFSETQ. CDR3 in amino acids: CASSLGFSGNTIYF. The DNA of the CDR3 is TGCGCCAGCAGCTTGGGTTTCTCTGGAAACACCATATATTTT.

This sequence joins TRBV9 and TRBJ2-7; TRBD2 is a possible D gene (5 bases). Between the trimmed V and J ends, which lost 4 bases and 0 bases, there was a span of 20 bases. Germline V gives CDR1 SGDLS, CDR2 YYNGEE. The CDR3 spans 17 residues. CDR3 protein: CASSLPSGTSLSYEQYF. In nucleotides, the CDR3 is TGTGCCAGCAGCCTCCCCAGCGGAACGTCCCTCTCCTACGAGCAGTACTTC.

The chain recombines TRBV27 with TRBJ2-5, with 7 bases lining up with TRBD2. CDR3 length: 16 amino acids. Trimming at V came to 5 bases and at J to 0 bases, leaving 9 bases not matched to a gene. CDR1 is MNHEY and CDR2 is SMNVEV in the germline V gene (reference sequence). CDR3 DNA: TGTGCCAGCAGTACCATAGGGGAGGGATACCAAGAGACCCAGTACTTC. It is translated as CASSTIGEGYQETQYF.

This sequence joins TRBV9 and TRBJ2-1; 8 bases line up with TRBD2. This CDR3 has 14 amino acids. Germline CDR1 SGDLS, CDR2 YYNGEE. The J segment lost 7 bases and the V segment lost 0 bases, leaving 3 bases of the junction unmatched. Here the CDR3 reads CASSVAGGLNEQFF. The CDR3 DNA reads as TGTGCCAGCAGCGTAGCGGGGGGGCTGAATGAGCAGTTCTTC.

This clone was seen just once. The chain combines TRBV6-1 with TRBJ1-6; D is unresolved. There are 11 residues in the CDR3. Trimming shortened V by 7 bases and J by 14 bases, and 12 bases separated the two germline ends. Germline-derived CDR1 and CDR2 are MNHNS and SASEGT. The chain's CDR3 is CASNTHDSLHF. In nucleotides, the CDR3 is TGTGCCAGCAATACACACGATTCCCTCCACTTT.

The chain joins TRBV7-9 to TRBJ1-2; TRBD1 aligns across 7 bases. This CDR3 is 14 amino acids long. J gave up 6 bases and V 10 bases, and 14 bases lay outside the gene matches. CDR1 is SEHNR and CDR2 is FQNEAQ in the germline V gene (reference sequence). In DNA form, the CDR3 reads TGTGCCACGGCCCAGACAGGGAGATTTGATGGCTACACCTTC. This translates into CATAQTGRFDGYTF.

Only one count was recorded for this clone. J is TRBJ1-1 and V is TRBV30, with 7 bases identical to TRBD1. The CDR3 has 14 residues. Germline lookup yields CDR1 GTSNPN and CDR2 SVGIG (reference sequence). The junction had 9 bases not matched to a gene; V was cut back by 2 bases and J by 6 bases. The CDR3 protein is CAWSRPGGVSEAFF. For the CDR3, the DNA is TGTGCCTGGAGTAGGCCAGGGGGGGTGTCTGAAGCTTTCTTT.

The chain carries TRBV20-1 and TRBJ2-2; D is unresolved. V was clipped by 3 bases and J by 7 bases, with 6 bases between them. The CDR3 is 11 residues long. CDR1 and CDR2 (germline): DFQATT, SNEGSKA (reference sequence). Here the CDR3 reads CSARYIGELFF. CDR3 in DNA: TGCAGTGCTAGGTACATCGGGGAGCTGTTTTTT.

The V gene is TRBV9, the J gene TRBJ1-2, with 10 bases identical to TRBD1. Per germline, CDR1 SGDLS and CDR2 YYNGEE. V was clipped by 3 bases and J by 3 bases; unmatched bases: 5. The CDR3 is made up of 15 amino acids. CDR3 residues: CASSARDRGDYGYTF. In nucleotides, the CDR3 is TGTGCCAGCAGCGCACGGGACAGGGGAGACTATGGCTACACCTTC.

This clone appeared once. The genes are TRBV14 and TRBJ2-7; a possible D gene is TRBD1 (6 bases). CDR1 and CDR2 from the germline V gene are SGHDN and FVKESK. The CDR3 is made up of 14 amino acids. Trimming cost V 1 base and J 6 bases, with 13 bases left between them. CDR3 region: CASSQGQTRGEQYF. CDR3 DNA sequence: TGTGCCAGCAGCCAAGGCCAGACCAGGGGCGAGCAGTACTTC.